Included here is one TCR beta chain sequence, with context. Its cognate antigen has yet to be identified. A commercial ELISA kit detecting HCMV-specific IgG in serum was used to determine HCMV serostatus. Ficoll density gradient centrifugation was used to isolate peripheral blood mononuclear cells from blood. The CDR3 runs 15 amino acids, cysteine and phenylalanine included. The DNA is not on file. Looking up the germline V gene (reference sequence) yields CDR1 DFQATT and CDR2 SNEGSKA. The reads were generated on an Illumina HiSeq 2000. TCR beta cDNA libraries were made by 5'RACE template switching that added a universal primer site and unique molecular identifiers. cDNA synthesis was primed from the TCR beta constant segment and was followed by two successive PCR amplification steps. Regarding the original processing steps: MIGEC handled demultiplexing of the reads and grouping by UMI, while MiTCR was used to assemble and quantify clonotypes. To remove erroneous sequences, TCR cDNA sequences were retained only when supported by two or more reads. Downstream repertoire analysis used the tcR package, and clonotypes were matched across fractions by CDR3 nucleotide sequence plus V segment. VDJmatch was used to annotate antigen specificity against VDJdb, with one amino acid substitution allowed in CDR3. Each CDR3 protein sequence appears as one entry after TCRdb reprocessed the reads, and no DNA is included. Clone size and V and J calls follow TCRdb, not the original study. The sample table on file contains 200,000 to 300,000 distinct CDR3 sequences. Of the sample, about 0.4% is held by the ten largest clones.

This sample is part of a study of T cells expressing NK-cell markers (dated by TCRdb to the early 2020s). Regarding the research as a whole: TCR beta-chain repertoires were profiled in sorted CD3+CD56+NKG2C+, CD3+CD56+NKG2C- and CD3+CD56-NKG2C+ T-cell subsets from about 8 donors. Among the eight sequenced donors, only one was HCMV-seronegative, while the other seven were HCMV-seropositive. The eight sequenced donors were randomly selected healthy volunteers, three men and five women. Illumina HiSeq 2000/2500, MiSeq or NextSeq was used to sequence libraries as 2 x 150 bp reads.

Overall results and qualifications from the work: Whether the expanded NKG2C-expressing T cell clones were specific for HCMV antigens was left unclear. Those dominant clonotypes were again the most abundant among CD3+CD56-NKG2C+ cells in four donors, at roughly 28.3-65%. For more than 5 donors, the dominant CD3+CD56+NKG2C+ clonotypes were among the top 10 CD8+ clonotypes and accounted for about 1.0-7.5% of CD8+ T cells.

The chain is assembled from TRBV20-1 and TRBJ2-1; no DNA is available, so the TRBD2 call from TCRdb remains unchecked. The sample comprised blood T cells: a sorted CD56 or NKG2C T cell subset, CD4+ or CD8+ T cells, or bulk PBMC T cells (not recorded which). The source of this sequence is a man aged 18 to 29 in good health. Donor details come from another sample of the same person, matched by shared clones. The CDR3 protein is CSASHSGRRDNEQFF.